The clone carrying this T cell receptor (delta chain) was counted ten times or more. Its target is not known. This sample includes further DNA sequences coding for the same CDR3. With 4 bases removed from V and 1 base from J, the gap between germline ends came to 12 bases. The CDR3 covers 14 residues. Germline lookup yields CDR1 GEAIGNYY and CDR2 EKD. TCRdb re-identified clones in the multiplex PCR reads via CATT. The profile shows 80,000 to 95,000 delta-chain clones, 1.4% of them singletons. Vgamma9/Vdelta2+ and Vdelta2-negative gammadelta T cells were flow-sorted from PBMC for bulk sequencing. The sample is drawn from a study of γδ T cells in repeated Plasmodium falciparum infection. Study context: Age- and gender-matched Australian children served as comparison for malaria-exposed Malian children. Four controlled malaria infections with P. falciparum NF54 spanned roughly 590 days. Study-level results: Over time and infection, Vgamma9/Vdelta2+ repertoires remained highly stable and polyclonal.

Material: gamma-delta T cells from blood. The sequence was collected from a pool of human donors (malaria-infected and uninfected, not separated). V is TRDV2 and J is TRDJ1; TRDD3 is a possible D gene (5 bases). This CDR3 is CACDSVGSTDKLIF. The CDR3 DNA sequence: TGTGCCTGTGATTCGGTGGGGAGCACCGATAAACTCATCTTT.